A single sample is the source of the 29 T cell receptor beta chains below, sequenced in a study of identical twins. TCRdb fed the 5' RACE reads into MiXCR, producing one record per CDR3 protein. Of more than 400,000 distinct CDR3 sequences in the sample, about 15% were seen once. The sample was also linked to a second study, of yellow fever vaccine responses in identical twins.

The sample consisted of CD4+ T cells sorted from blood. All receptors come from a woman between 18 and 30 years old in good health.

Only a few counts were recorded for this clonotype. The V gene is TRBV16, the J gene TRBJ2-4; D is possibly TRBD1 or TRBD2 (5 bases each). Germline V CDR1 and CDR2: KGHSY, FQNENV. Trimming shortened V by 0 bases and J by 12 bases, and 12 bases separated the two germline ends. The CDR3 spans 13 residues. The CDR3 here is CASSQSRDGRQYF. CDR3 DNA: TGTGCCAGCAGCCAATCCCGGGACGGACGTCAGTACTTC.

This clonotype has more than one count but fewer than ten. This chain connects TRBV11-2 to TRBJ2-2; no clear D. V was pared by 5 bases and J by 0 bases, with 19 bases between. The V gene's germline CDR1 is SGHAT and CDR2 FQNNGV. CDR3 length equals 18 residues. DNA for the CDR3: TGTGCCAGCAGCCCTGGGCCGTGGGCCCCCACGAACACCGGGGAGCTGTTTTTT. Amino acid sequence: CASSPGPWAPTNTGELFF.

This clonotype turned up a few times. The genes are TRBV28 and TRBJ2-1; D not resolved. The V gene lost 1 base and the J gene lost 3 bases, with 7 bases spanning the gap. Germline lookup yields CDR1 MDHEN and CDR2 SYDVKM. This CDR3 spans 14 amino acids. This CDR3 is CASSLLADYNEQFF. CDR3 DNA: TGTGCCAGCAGTTTATTAGCCGACTACAATGAGCAGTTCTTC.

In its sample, this clonotype was seen a few times. CDR3 sequence: CSAQPRYEQFF. The CDR3 bases are TGCAGTGCCCAGCCTAGGTATGAGCAGTTCTTC. The V and J genes are TRBV20-1 and TRBJ2-1; D call uncertain. This CDR3 has 11 amino acids. Germline CDR1 reads DFQATT; CDR2 reads SNEGSKA (reference sequence). Trimming took off 6 bases at V and 8 bases at J, with 11 bases between the two ends.

This clonotype was seen a handful of times. The V call is TRBV3-1, the J call TRBJ2-5; TRBD2 is a possible D gene (5 bases). Germline V gives CDR1 LGHDT, CDR2 YNNKEL (reference sequence). The CDR3 runs to 17 residues. V was cut by 1 base and J by 3 bases, with 18 bases left in between. Written as DNA, the CDR3 is TGTGCCAGCAGCCAAGGGCTGGGCGGGTTGGGGAAAGAGACCCAGTACTTC. Its protein is CASSQGLGGLGKETQYF.

This clonotype came up many times. The chain couples TRBV12-3 or TRBV12-4 to TRBJ2-1, with D unclear. The CDR3 has 12 amino acids. Between the trimmed V and J ends, which lost 3 bases and 6 bases, there was a span of 6 bases. CDR3: CASSFSGNEQFF. CDR3 bases: TGTGCCAGCAGTTTCTCAGGCAATGAGCAGTTCTTC.

This clonotype was seen a few times. The CDR3 nucleotides are TGTGCCAGCAGTTTAGAGGGGGAGGGGCCCCTTAACTATGGCTACACCTTC. Encoded protein: CASSLEGEGPLNYGYTF. The chain is built from TRBV28 and TRBJ1-2, with a tentative D call TRBD1 (6 bases). V lost 2 bases to trimming and J lost 1 base, with 17 bases between them. Looked up from germline, CDR1 is MDHEN and CDR2 is SYDVKM. The CDR3 length is 17 residues.

This clonotype was seen a few times. This chain joins TRBV24-1 and TRBJ1-5; D uncertain. Germline CDR1 is KGHDR and CDR2 is SFDVKD. V gave up 5 bases and J gave up 6 bases, with 10 bases separating them. The CDR3 extends over 13 amino acids. Here the CDR3 reads CATSGRWGQPQHF. In nucleotides, the CDR3 is TGTGCCACCAGTGGACGGTGGGGTCAGCCCCAGCATTTT.

This clonotype was recorded a few times. The chain couples TRBV20-1 to TRBJ2-1; 8 nucleotides match TRBD2. V gave up 0 bases and J gave up 8 bases; unmatched junction bases: 15. Germline CDR1 reads DFQATT; CDR2 reads SNEGSKA (reference sequence). This CDR3 has 17 amino acids. In DNA, the CDR3 is TGCAGTGCTAGAGACTCCAGCTGGAGCGGGAGATTCTATGAGCAGTTCTTC. It specifies CSARDSSWSGRFYEQFF.

The chain recombines TRBV10-3 with TRBJ2-7; 9 positions agree with TRBD1. From germline, CDR1 is ENHRY and CDR2 SYGVKD. The V gene end was trimmed by 4 bases and the J gene end by 3 bases; junction bases not matched to a gene: 7. The CDR3 has 15 residues. This chain's CDR3 is CAISGGDRELYEQYF. Here the CDR3 DNA reads TGTGCCATCAGTGGTGGGGACAGGGAGCTCTACGAGCAGTACTTC.

CDR3 sequence: CASSLSVTGYTF. The CDR3 DNA is TGTGCCAGCAGTTTATCAGTAACTGGCTACACCTTC. This chain joins TRBV12-3 or TRBV12-4 and TRBJ1-2; D gene unclear. This CDR3 region has 12 residues. V lost 2 bases and J 7 bases, leaving 8 bases between the germline ends.

In this sample, this clonotype turned up many times. This chain connects TRBV5-1 to TRBJ1-2; the D gene is possibly TRBD1 (5 bases). CDR1 is SGHRS and CDR2 is YFSETQ in the germline V gene. V dropped 0 bases and J dropped 6 bases, with 6 bases sitting between them. This CDR3 is built from 12 residues. As DNA, the CDR3 is TGCGCCAGCAGCTTGGCAGGGAATGGCTACACCTTC. Amino acid sequence: CASSLAGNGYTF.

V and J are TRBV10-3 and TRBJ2-3; 8 bases line up with TRBD2. This CDR3 is built from 15 residues. Germline CDR1 and CDR2: ENHRY and SYGVKD. After removal of 4 bases from V and 3 bases from J, the junction contained 6 bases not matched to a gene. This CDR3 is CAISGTGGGTDTQYF. The CDR3 region has the DNA TGTGCCATCAGTGGCACGGGCGGGGGGACAGATACGCAGTATTTT.

This clonotype has only a few counts. The chain couples TRBV5-1 to TRBJ1-1, with D possibly TRBD1 on 5 matching bases. V lost 0 bases to trimming and J lost 8 bases, with 11 bases between them. In germline, CDR1 is SGHRS, CDR2 YFSETQ. This CDR3 spans 13 amino acids. CDR3: CASSLGGTPEAFF. The DNA of the CDR3 is TGCGCCAGCAGCTTGGGGGGGACCCCCGAAGCTTTCTTT.

This chain uses TRBV3-1 with TRBJ2-1; 10 bases are shared with TRBD1. V trimming: 8 bases; J trimming: 5 bases; junction bases outside the gene matches: 3. The germline V gene has CDR1 LGHDT and CDR2 YNNKEL (reference sequence). The CDR3 spans 13 residues. In nucleotides, the CDR3 is TGTGCCAGCGAGGGACAGGGGCACAATGAGCAGTTCTTC. Translation gives CASEGQGHNEQFF.

The rearrangement links TRBV20-1 to TRBJ2-1, with a weak D call TRBD2 (6 bases). This CDR3 spans 16 amino acids. The V end lost 6 bases, the J end lost 8 bases, and 26 bases lay between the germline ends. Per the germline V gene, CDR1 is DFQATT and CDR2 is SNEGSKA (reference sequence). The chain's CDR3 is CSALRPTRGRFHEQFF. CDR3 coding DNA: TGCAGTGCCCTACGGCCTACACGGGGGAGGTTCCATGAGCAGTTCTTC.

The chain carries TRBV7-3 and TRBJ2-3; D might be TRBD2 (6 bases). CDR3 length: 16 amino acids. Per the germline V gene, CDR1 is SGHTA and CDR2 is FQGTGA. The V and J ends lost 1 base and 0 bases respectively, with 11 bases between them. The CDR3 nucleotides are TGTGCCAGCAGCTTAAGGGCGGGAAAAAGCACAGATACGCAGTATTTT. As protein: CASSLRAGKSTDTQYF. Together with reference TRBV7-3 and TRBJ2-3, the CDR3 gives the full variable domain: GAGVSQTPSNKVTEKGKYVELRCDPISGHTALYWYRQSLGQGPEFLIYFQGTGAADDSGLPNDRFFAVRPEGSVSTLKIQRTERGDSAVYLCASSLRAGKSTDTQYFGPGTRLTVL.

The J gene is TRBJ2-3, the V gene TRBV7-7; D is unclear. CDR1 is SSHAT and CDR2 is FNYEAQ in the germline V gene (reference sequence). Trimming stripped 5 bases from V and 4 bases from J, with 13 bases between. The CDR3 covers 14 residues. Here the CDR3 reads CASSPPPGPDTQYF. The DNA for the CDR3 is TGTGCCAGCAGCCCACCCCCCGGGCCAGATACGCAGTATTTT.

This clonotype was found a few times. The J gene is TRBJ2-7, the V gene TRBV12-3 or TRBV12-4, with D perhaps matching TRBD2 (5 bases). V lost 6 bases and J lost 0, with 12 bases in between. This CDR3 region has 14 residues. CDR3 DNA: TGTGCCAGCAGCTTTAATAGCGTCTCCTACGAGCAGTACTTC. This translates into CASSFNSVSYEQYF.

This clonotype appeared a few times. The chain employs TRBV27 and TRBJ2-7; D unresolved. Germline V CDR1 and CDR2: MNHEY, SMNVEV (reference sequence). V lost 3 bases and J lost 6, with 15 bases in between. The CDR3 covers 14 residues. CDR3 protein: CASSFSRQLGEQYF. CDR3 DNA: TGTGCCAGCAGTTTTTCCAGACAATTGGGCGAGCAGTACTTC.

The chain has TRBV25-1 and TRBJ2-7; either TRBD1 or TRBD2 may supply D (5 bases each). Germline V lookup: CDR1 MGHDK, CDR2 SYGVNS. The CDR3 covers 15 residues. V was cut by 2 bases and J by 1 base, with 12 bases left in between. The CDR3 here is CASSEGMGDSYEQYF. CDR3 DNA sequence: TGTGCCAGCAGTGAAGGGATGGGGGATTCCTACGAGCAGTACTTC.

Many counts were recorded for this clonotype. The chain couples TRBV5-1 to TRBJ2-7; the match to TRBD2 covers 10 bases. The V and J ends lost 4 bases and 2 bases, in that order; junction bases with no gene match: 12. CDR1 and CDR2 (germline): SGHRS, YFSETQ. The CDR3 contains 17 residues. CDR3 residues: CASSLSPSGSLPYEQYF. CDR3 DNA sequence: TGCGCCAGCAGCCTATCCCCTAGCGGGAGCTTACCCTACGAGCAGTACTTC.

The J gene is TRBJ2-5, the V gene TRBV5-1; 7 nucleotides align to TRBD1. With 1 base clipped from V and 2 bases from J, the junction kept 5 bases outside the gene matches. This CDR3 contains 15 residues. Germline assignment: CDR1 SGHRS and CDR2 YFSETQ. CDR3 sequence (DNA): TGCGCCAGCAGCTTGACAGGGGAGTCTCAAGAGACCCAGTACTTC. It specifies CASSLTGESQETQYF. Filled out from reference TRBV5-1 and TRBJ2-5, the complete variable domain reads KAGVTQTPRYLIKTRGQQVTLSCSPISGHRSVSWYQQTPGQGLQFLFEYFSETQRNKGNFPGRFSGRQFSNSRSEMNVSTLELGDSALYLCASSLTGESQETQYFGPGTRLLVL.

This chain joins TRBV24-1 and TRBJ2-1, with 7 bases fitting TRBD2. CDR1 and CDR2 from the germline V gene are KGHDR and SFDVKD. The CDR3 runs to 13 residues. Trimming cost V 7 bases and J 4 bases; bases outside gene matches: 3. The CDR3 reads CATSAGGYNEQFF. The DNA for the CDR3 is TGTGCCACCAGCGCCGGGGGGTACAATGAGCAGTTCTTC.

This chain joins TRBV6-1 and TRBJ1-2, with TRBD1 matching 8 bases. V was pared by 5 bases and J by 1 base, with 9 bases of the junction left unmatched. This CDR3 has 16 residues. Germline assignment: CDR1 MNHNS and CDR2 SASEGT. The CDR3 DNA follows: TGTGCCAGCAGTAGAACGGGGACAGGAGATAACTATGGCTACACCTTC. Amino acids: CASSRTGTGDNYGYTF.

This clonotype was picked up a small number of times. The chain is built from TRBV7-6 and TRBJ2-3, with 9 bases that match TRBD1. The CDR3 length is 15 residues. With 4 bases clipped from V and 2 bases from J, the junction kept 4 bases outside the gene matches. Per germline, CDR1 SGHVS and CDR2 FNYEAQ. The CDR3 loop is CASSSWTGDTDTQYF. The CDR3, as DNA: TGTGCCAGCAGCTCATGGACAGGGGACACAGATACGCAGTATTTT.

A few counts support this clonotype. The chain employs TRBV29-1 and TRBJ2-6; TRBD1 is a possible D gene (5 bases). Looked up from germline, CDR1 is SQVTM and CDR2 is ANQGSEA. V lost 5 bases, J lost 0 bases, and 11 bases lay in between. The length of the CDR3 is 15 residues. The CDR3 loop reads CSVPGRASGANVLTF. The CDR3 nucleotides read TGCAGCGTTCCGGGCAGGGCCTCTGGGGCCAACGTCCTGACTTTC.

The rearrangement uses TRBV6-5 and TRBJ1-1, with D unclear. V lost 2 bases to trimming and J lost 4 bases, with 11 bases between them. This CDR3 comprises 14 residues. CDR1 MNHEY and CDR2 SVGAGI come from the germline V gene. The CDR3 reads CASSYDLGSTEAFF. CDR3 in DNA: TGTGCCAGCAGTTACGATCTGGGGAGCACTGAAGCTTTCTTT.

CDR3 DNA sequence: TGTGCCAGCCGACTCCGGGCTCAGAACACTGAAGCTTTCTTT. This translates into CASRLRAQNTEAFF. V and J are TRBV28 and TRBJ1-1; D uncertain. CDR1 and CDR2 from the germline V gene are MDHEN and SYDVKM. This CDR3 is 14 amino acids long. Trimming removed 8 bases from V and 1 base from J, with 14 bases in between.